What follows are 22 T cell receptor beta chains derived from one specimen sequenced in a study of shared clonotypes between healthy human individuals. The protocol was immunoSEQ multiplex PCR, while the TCRdb copy is restricted to in-frame clones and leaves out a portion. The data contain roughly 1,500,000 clones, about 98.5% of them singletons. The sequenced sample was naive CD4+ T cells sorted from blood. Subset noted: CD45RA+ positively selected. These receptors originate from a man aged 30-40 years in good health.

This chain uses TRBV27 with TRBJ2-1; tentative D call: TRBD2 (5 bases). Per germline, CDR1 MNHEY and CDR2 SMNVEV (reference sequence). This CDR3 comprises 14 residues. Trimming removed 10 bases from V and 5 bases from J, with 18 bases in between. The CDR3 DNA reads TGTGCCACCCGGATCGGGGATCCCGACAATGAGCAGTTCTTC. It is translated as CATRIGDPDNEQFF.

A single count supports this clone. The sample contains more than one DNA sequence encoding this CDR3. The gene calls are TRBV6-5 and TRBJ2-5; no clear D gene. The CDR3 extends over 12 amino acids. The germline V gene encodes CDR1 MNHEY and CDR2 SVGAGI. V lost 2 bases and J lost 2, with 3 bases in between. DNA for the CDR3: TGTGCCAGCAGTTACCGGCAAGAGACCCAGTACTTC. It yields the protein CASSYRQETQYF.

The J gene is TRBJ2-2, the V gene TRBV11-2; the D call may be TRBD1 or TRBD2 (5 bases each). Deletions cut 6 bases from V and 1 base from J, with 15 bases between. The CDR3 is made up of 16 amino acids. Germline V gene data show CDR1 as SGHAT and CDR2 as FQNNGV. The CDR3 DNA sequence: TGTGCCAGCAGGATGCTATGGGGGAGGAACACCGGGGAGCTGTTTTTT. Its translation: CASRMLWGRNTGELFF.

Worth noting for this clone: This specimen includes other DNA sequences encoding the same CDR3. The gene calls are TRBV7-2 and TRBJ2-7; no definite D call. CDR3 length equals 11 residues. Trimming removed 1 base at V and 6 bases at J, with 4 bases between. CDR1 is SGHTA, CDR2 FQGNSA, per germline. This CDR3 is CASSLVGEQYF. Here the CDR3 DNA reads TGTGCCAGCAGCTTAGTAGGCGAGCAGTACTTC.

The rearrangement links TRBV10-3 to TRBJ2-1; D possibly corresponds to TRBD1 (6 bases). The length of the CDR3 is 17 residues. CDR1 is ENHRY, CDR2 SYGVKD, per germline. The V end lost 7 bases, the J end lost 0 bases, and 19 bases lay between the germline ends. CDR3 region: CAITPRGTDSSYNEQFF. The CDR3 DNA is TGTGCCATCACCCCCCGGGGAACGGACAGCTCCTACAATGAGCAGTTCTTC.

J is TRBJ2-2 and V is TRBV5-4; 13 nucleotides align to TRBD2. Looked up from germline, CDR1 is SGHNT and CDR2 is YYREEE (reference sequence). The ends lost 10 bases at V and 6 bases at J; junction bases unmatched: 9. This CDR3 has 15 residues. CDR3 in amino acids: CAGSKLAGGPGELFF. The CDR3 coding sequence is TGTGCCGGCTCAAAACTAGCGGGAGGGCCCGGGGAGCTGTTTTTT. Full variable domain (missing parts from reference TRBV5-4 and TRBJ2-2): ETGVTQSPTHLIKTRGQQVTLRCSSQSGHNTVSWYQQALGQGPQFIFQYYREEENGRGNFPPRFSGLQFPNYSSELNVNALELDDSALYLCAGSKLAGGPGELFFGEGSRLTVL.

This chain joins TRBV25-1 and TRBJ2-7, with D possibly being TRBD1 (5 bases). This CDR3 is 11 amino acids long. CDR1 is MGHDK and CDR2 is SYGVNS in the germline V gene. Trimming removed 6 bases at V and 6 bases at J, with 9 bases between. CDR3 region: CASSTQGEQYF. Here the CDR3 DNA reads TGTGCCAGCAGCACTCAGGGCGAGCAGTACTTC.

A word on this clone: The identical CDR3 is also encoded by other nucleotide sequences in the sample. V is TRBV5-1 and J is TRBJ2-7, with 8 bases aligning to TRBD2. V lost 0 bases to trimming and J lost 2 bases; unmatched junction nucleotides: 4. Germline lookup yields CDR1 SGHRS and CDR2 YFSETQ. This CDR3 comprises 15 residues. The CDR3 region is CASSLASGGTYEQYF. As DNA, the CDR3 is TGCGCCAGCAGCTTGGCGAGCGGGGGTACCTACGAGCAGTACTTC.

This clone showed up just once. The J gene is TRBJ2-1, the V gene TRBV9; unclear D gene. This CDR3 is built from 13 residues. Trimming cost V 4 bases and J 4 bases, with 9 bases left between them. Germline V gives CDR1 SGDLS, CDR2 YYNGEE. In DNA form, the CDR3 reads TGTGCCAGCAGCTTTAGCCCGTACAATGAGCAGTTCTTC. This gives the protein CASSFSPYNEQFF.

This sequence joins TRBV18 and TRBJ2-3, with 7 nucleotides matching TRBD1. V trimming: 2 bases; J trimming: 1 base; junction bases outside the gene matches: 9. The V gene's germline CDR1 is KGHSH and CDR2 LQKENI. The CDR3 is 17 amino acids. The CDR3 region has the DNA TGTGCCAGCTCACCAAGGGCCGCAGGGGGTGGCACAGATACGCAGTATTTT. This translates into CASSPRAAGGGTDTQYF.

The chain recombines TRBV29-1 with TRBJ1-1; 8 nucleotides line up with TRBD1. The CDR3 has 13 residues. V lost 5 bases and J lost 7; bases outside the gene matches: 9. The germline V gene has CDR1 SQVTM and CDR2 ANQGSEA. In DNA form, the CDR3 reads TGCAGCGTTCCAACAGGGGGATGGGGTGAAGCTTTCTTT. Translated: CSVPTGGWGEAFF.

About this clone itself: The sample has other DNA sequences that encode this CDR3 too. This chain joins TRBV18 and TRBJ2-7, with D possibly being TRBD2 (5 bases). V gave up 3 bases and J gave up 0 bases, with 9 bases separating them. Looked up from germline, CDR1 is KGHSH and CDR2 is LQKENI. The CDR3 sequence is 14 residues long. CDR3 DNA sequence: TGTGCCAGCTCACCGATTCGGGACTCCTACGAGCAGTACTTC. It encodes CASSPIRDSYEQYF.

Only one count was recorded for this clone. The chain uses TRBV6-5 and TRBJ2-6; D gene uncertain. The V end lost 5 bases, the J end lost 4 bases, and 9 bases lay between the germline ends. The CDR3 covers 14 residues. The germline V gene has CDR1 MNHEY and CDR2 SVGAGI. CDR3 in amino acids: CASSPPTGANVLTF. In nucleotides, the CDR3 is TGTGCCAGCAGTCCCCCTACAGGGGCCAACGTCCTGACTTTC.

This chain joins TRBV5-4 and TRBJ2-7; TRBD2 might be the D (6 bases). Germline CDR1 and CDR2: SGHNT and YYREEE (reference sequence). V lost 5 bases, J lost 3 bases, and 15 bases lay in between. This CDR3 contains 14 residues. CDR3 in amino acids: CASRPGLLNYEQYF. The CDR3 coding sequence is TGTGCCAGCAGACCGGGACTTTTAAACTACGAGCAGTACTTC.

The J gene is TRBJ1-1, the V gene TRBV5-4; 7 bases align to TRBD1. Trimming cost V 0 bases and J 0 bases; bases outside gene matches: 5. Germline CDR1 is SGHNT and CDR2 is YYREEE (reference sequence). This CDR3 region has 16 residues. The DNA of the CDR3 is TGTGCCAGCAGCTTGGCCAGGGGGAACATGAACACTGAAGCTTTCTTT. Translation: CASSLARGNMNTEAFF.

Comment on this clone: One end of the junction varies from germline; a read error may be responsible. The gene calls are TRBV20-1 and TRBJ2-1; 7 nucleotides match TRBD2. Germline CDR1 and CDR2: DFQATT and SNEGSKA (reference sequence). The CDR3 consists of 11 residues. The CDR3 loop is CSASPRDYLIF. The CDR3, as DNA: TGCAGTGCTAGTCCCCGGGACTATTTGATCTTC.

Comment on this clone: The identical CDR3 is also encoded by other nucleotide sequences in the sample. The chain couples TRBV7-2 to TRBJ1-2; D is undetermined. The CDR3 contains 14 residues. V lost 1 base to trimming and J lost 2 bases, with 8 bases between them. Germline V lookup: CDR1 SGHTA, CDR2 FQGNSA. CDR3 coding DNA: TGTGCCAGCAGCTTAGATCGGGTAAACTATGGCTACACCTTC. Protein product: CASSLDRVNYGYTF.

The chain recombines TRBV4-3 with TRBJ1-2, with D maybe TRBD1 (5 bases). The germline V and J ends were trimmed by 0 bases and 2 bases, with 7 bases remaining between them. Germline V gene data show CDR1 as LGHNA and CDR2 as YSLEER. The CDR3 covers 14 residues. CDR3: CASSQESGNYGYTF. The DNA for the CDR3 is TGCGCCAGCAGCCAAGAATCAGGGAACTATGGCTACACCTTC.

J is TRBJ2-2 and V is TRBV7-8; a possible D gene is TRBD1 (5 bases). The V gene lost 5 bases and the J gene lost 6 bases, with 16 bases spanning the gap. From germline, CDR1 is SGHVS and CDR2 FQNEAQ. This CDR3 is built from 15 residues. The CDR3 loop reads CASSLGRAGAGELFF. For the CDR3, the DNA is TGTGCCAGCAGCCTTGGCAGGGCTGGGGCCGGGGAGCTGTTTTTT.

Concerning this clone: The same CDR3 arises from other DNA sequences in this sample as well. This sequence joins TRBV7-9 and TRBJ2-7, with unresolved D. The germline V gene has CDR1 SEHNR and CDR2 FQNEAQ (reference sequence). The CDR3 consists of 14 residues. V lost 4 bases and J 2 bases, leaving 12 bases between the germline ends. In DNA, the CDR3 is TGTGCCAGCAGCTCCTTGGGTGGGGCCTACGAGCAGTACTTC. Its protein product is CASSSLGGAYEQYF.

The V and J genes are TRBV20-1 and TRBJ2-7; D call uncertain. This CDR3 spans 11 amino acids. Germline V gene sequence: CDR1 DFQATT, CDR2 SNEGSKA (reference sequence). The V end was cut by 0 bases, the J end by 6 bases, with 6 bases between. The CDR3 DNA reads TGCAGTGCTAGAGATGTCCCCGAGCAGTACTTC. This codes for CSARDVPEQYF.

As for this clone: The same CDR3 arises from other DNA sequences in this sample as well. The V and J genes are TRBV20-1 and TRBJ2-7; no firm D call. Germline CDR1 is DFQATT and CDR2 is SNEGSKA (reference sequence). CDR3 size: 11 residues. Trimming removed 0 bases from V and 6 bases from J, with 6 bases in between. CDR3 sequence (DNA): TGCAGTGCTAGAGATCGCGTCGAGCAGTACTTC. This translates into CSARDRVEQYF.